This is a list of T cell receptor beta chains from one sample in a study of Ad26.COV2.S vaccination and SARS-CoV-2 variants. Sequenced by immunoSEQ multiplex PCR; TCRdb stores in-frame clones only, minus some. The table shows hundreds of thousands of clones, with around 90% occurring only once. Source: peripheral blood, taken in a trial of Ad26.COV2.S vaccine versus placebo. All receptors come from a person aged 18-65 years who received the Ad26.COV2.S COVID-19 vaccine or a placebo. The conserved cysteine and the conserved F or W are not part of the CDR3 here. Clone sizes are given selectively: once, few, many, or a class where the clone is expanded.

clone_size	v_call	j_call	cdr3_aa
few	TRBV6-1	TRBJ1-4	ASSDLNEKLF
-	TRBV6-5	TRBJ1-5	ASGGPGGNQPQH
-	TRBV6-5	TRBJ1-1	ASSYSPVMSEAF
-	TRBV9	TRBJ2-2	ASSVSGGHTGELF
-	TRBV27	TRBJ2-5	ASSLLGQGETQY
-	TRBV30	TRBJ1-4	AFSPGQIGEKLF
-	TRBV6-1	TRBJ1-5	ASSESRDRAYQPQH
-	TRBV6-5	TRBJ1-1	ASSYSAGGITEAF
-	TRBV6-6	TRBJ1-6	ASSYGSSYNSPLH
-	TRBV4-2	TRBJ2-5	ASSQDVGTHQETQY
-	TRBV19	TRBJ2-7	ASSIEPTGWNEQY
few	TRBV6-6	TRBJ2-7	ASSYPGLPSPYEQY
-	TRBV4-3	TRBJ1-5	ASSQSQVRASNQPQH
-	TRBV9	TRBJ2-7	ASSSVGGSDEQY
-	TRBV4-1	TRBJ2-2	ASSPTGRNTGELF
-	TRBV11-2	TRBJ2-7	ASSSPYEQY
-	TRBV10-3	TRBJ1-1	AISEQQQNTEAF
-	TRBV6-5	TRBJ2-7	ASGSRDGNEQY
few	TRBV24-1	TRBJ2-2	ATSDFKRGLAGELF
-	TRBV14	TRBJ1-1	ASSRRTGEAF
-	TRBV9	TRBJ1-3	ASSPPQHQNTIY
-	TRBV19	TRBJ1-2	ASSVGELYGYT
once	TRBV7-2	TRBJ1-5	ASSTTGLINQPQH
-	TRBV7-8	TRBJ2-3	ASSRGGGSTDTQY
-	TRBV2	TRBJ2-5	ASSEARAGQETQY
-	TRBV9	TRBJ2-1	ASSVGGTDEQF